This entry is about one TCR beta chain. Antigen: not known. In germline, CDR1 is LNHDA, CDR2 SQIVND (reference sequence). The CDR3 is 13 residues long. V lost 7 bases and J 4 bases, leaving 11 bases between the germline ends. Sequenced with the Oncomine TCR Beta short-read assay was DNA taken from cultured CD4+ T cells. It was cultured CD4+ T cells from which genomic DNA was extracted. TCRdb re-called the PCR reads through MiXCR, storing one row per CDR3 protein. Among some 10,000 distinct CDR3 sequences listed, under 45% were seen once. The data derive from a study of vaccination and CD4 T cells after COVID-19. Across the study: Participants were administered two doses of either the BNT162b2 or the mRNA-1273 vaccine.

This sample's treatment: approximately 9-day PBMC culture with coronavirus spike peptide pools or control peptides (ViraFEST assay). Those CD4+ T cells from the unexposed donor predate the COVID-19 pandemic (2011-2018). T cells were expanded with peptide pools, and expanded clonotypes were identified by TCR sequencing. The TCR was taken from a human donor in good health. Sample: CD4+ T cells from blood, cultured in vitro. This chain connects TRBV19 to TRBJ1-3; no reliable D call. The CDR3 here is CASNYRRGNTIYF. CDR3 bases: TGTGCCAGTAACTATCGGCGAGGAAACACCATATATTTT.